A selection of T cell receptor beta chains follows, all from one sample in a study of cytomegalovirus exposure and HLA in healthy donors. Only in-frame clones appear in the TCRdb table, and some are missing; sequencing was by immunoSEQ multiplex PCR. The sample carries 100,000 to 150,000 clones, around 82% recorded once. The sequenced material came from PBMCs. These receptors came from a female donor in good health and CMV-seronegative. Both conserved end residues are trimmed from each CDR3. A clone size is listed for some rows: how often the clone was seen (once, few, many), or a class if it is expanded.

TRBV21-1	NA	AACWGRGNTEAF
TRBV7-8	NA	ASSHRDTNTEAF
TRBV29-1	NA	SVPPGQDYEQY
TRBV19	NA	ASSPTTSGRVYEQY
TRBV5-1	NA	ASSYTSGSYEQY
TRBV7-9	NA	SSSFVNQPQH
TRBV9	few	ASSVVGDSYTGELF
TRBV6-5	NA	ASSYPWGEQY
TRBV6-5	NA	ASSYSGGGILDEQY
TRBV11-2	NA	ASRRLAGKQETQY
TRBV6-5	NA	ASSYSPLYEQY
TRBV11-2	NA	ASRRPGTRISGANVLT
TRBV9	NA	ASSARGQGRTFYEQY
TRBV30	NA	AWTWLNTEAF
TRBV11-1	NA	ASSFAGTSSTDTQY
TRBV2	few	ASSEAGGPFREQF
TRBV6-5	NA	ASRDRVNTGELF
TRBV6-1	few	ASRRGPNTEAF
TRBV28	NA	ASSPAGTASQGYT
TRBV18	NA	ASSPVGQVNTGELF
TRBV5-1	few	ASSLASSSGDGPMNQF
TRBV11-2	NA	ASSLDPAGGPQGNEQF
TRBV25-1	NA	ASSPPGLASTGELF
TRBV11-2	NA	ASSQNRDLSYEQY
TRBV7-7	NA	ASSLAPTGMFELF
TRBV9	NA	ASSASGGSLAKNIQY
TRBV28	NA	ARDRAVIYGYT
TRBV2	NA	ASSGGYNEQF
TRBV11-3	NA	ASSLGLANTGELF
TRBV6-1	NA	ASSERETQY
TRBV4-2	NA	ASSQGRVRSNQPQH
TRBV6-1	NA	AVGVYNQPQH
TRBV7-6	NA	ASSLSLARGTDTQY
TRBV7-8	NA	ASSLAREQPQH
TRBV5-8	NA	ASSPGQLENQPQH
TRBV7-7	NA	ASSPSPAGGGTQY
TRBV30	NA	AWGQGYEQY
TRBV4-1	NA	ASSQGTGTYEQY
TRBV4-2	NA	ASTPEGNGRAGNEQF
TRBV5-1	once	ASSSTTRKETQY
TRBV6-1	NA	ASSEGQGRGLYEQY
TRBV2	NA	ASTLLGEAF